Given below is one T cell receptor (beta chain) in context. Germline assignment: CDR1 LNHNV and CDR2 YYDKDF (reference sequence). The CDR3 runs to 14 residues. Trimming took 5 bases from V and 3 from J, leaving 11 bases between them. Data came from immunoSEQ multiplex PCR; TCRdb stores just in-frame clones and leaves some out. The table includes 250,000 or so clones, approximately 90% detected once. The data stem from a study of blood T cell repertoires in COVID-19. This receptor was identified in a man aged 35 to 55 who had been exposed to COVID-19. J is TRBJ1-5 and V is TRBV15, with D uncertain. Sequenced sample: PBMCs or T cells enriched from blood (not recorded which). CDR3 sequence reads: CATSLTGVNQPQHF. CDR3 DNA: TGTGCCACCAGCCTAACCGGGGTCAATCAGCCCCAGCATTTT.